Below, 2 T cell receptor beta chains from the same sample are listed, as sequenced in a study of neurological immune-mediated disorders. TCRdb analysed the 5' RACE reads with MiXCR anew, one entry per CDR3 protein. The sample carries approximately 29,000 distinct CDR3 sequences, roughly 12% recorded once. Material: PBMCs. The receptors here all came from a man aged 55 to 69 in good health.

The chain links TRBV19 to TRBJ2-1, with 7 bases matching TRBD1. Germline CDR1 reads LNHDA; CDR2 reads SQIVND (reference sequence). The V segment lost 7 bases and the J segment 12 bases; nucleotides outside the gene matches: 18. CDR3 length equals 15 residues. The CDR3 DNA sequence: TGTGCCAGTACTAAATCACCAACACGACAGGGTGGGCAGTTCTTC. This gives the protein CASTKSPTRQGGQFF.

This clonotype was counted many times. The V gene is TRBV12-5, the J gene TRBJ2-5; no clear D. Germline CDR1 reads LGHNT; CDR2 reads FRNRAP. V lost 6 bases and J 4 bases, leaving 12 bases between the germline ends. The CDR3 loop spans 13 amino acids. The CDR3 here is CASGPLGSETQYF. In DNA form, the CDR3 reads TGTGCTAGTGGACCTCTCGGTTCAGAGACCCAGTACTTC.